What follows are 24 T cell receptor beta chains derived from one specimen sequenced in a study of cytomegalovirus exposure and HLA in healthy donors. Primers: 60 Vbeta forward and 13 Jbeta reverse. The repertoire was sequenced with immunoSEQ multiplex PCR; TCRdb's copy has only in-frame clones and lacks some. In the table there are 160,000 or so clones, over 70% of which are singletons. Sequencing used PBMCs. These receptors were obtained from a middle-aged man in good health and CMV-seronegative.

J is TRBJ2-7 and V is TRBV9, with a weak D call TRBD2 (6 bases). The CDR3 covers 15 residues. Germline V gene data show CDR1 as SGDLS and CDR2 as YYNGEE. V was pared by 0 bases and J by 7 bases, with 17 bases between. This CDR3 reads CASSVGPRRAGEQYF. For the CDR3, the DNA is TGTGCCAGCAGCGTAGGCCCAAGGAGGGCCGGGGAGCAGTACTTC.

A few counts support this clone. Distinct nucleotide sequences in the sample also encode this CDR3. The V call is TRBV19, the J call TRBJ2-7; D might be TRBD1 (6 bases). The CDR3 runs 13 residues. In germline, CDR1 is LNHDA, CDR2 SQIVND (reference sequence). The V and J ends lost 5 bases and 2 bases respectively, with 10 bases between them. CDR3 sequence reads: CASSQDSTYEQYF. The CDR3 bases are TGTGCCAGTAGTCAGGACAGTACCTACGAGCAGTACTTC.

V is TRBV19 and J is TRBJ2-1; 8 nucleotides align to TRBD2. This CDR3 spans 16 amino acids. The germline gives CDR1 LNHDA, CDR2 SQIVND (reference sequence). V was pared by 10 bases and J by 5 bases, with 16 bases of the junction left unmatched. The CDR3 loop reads CATTGLAGGSNNEQFF. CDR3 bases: TGTGCCACCACTGGACTAGCCGGGGGAAGTAACAATGAGCAGTTCTTC.

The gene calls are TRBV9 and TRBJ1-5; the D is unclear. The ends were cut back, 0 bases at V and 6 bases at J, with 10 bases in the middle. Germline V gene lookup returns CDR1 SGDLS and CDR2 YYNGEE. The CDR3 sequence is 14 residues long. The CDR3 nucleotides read TGTGCCAGCAGCGTAGAAGCGGAGGCTCAGCCCCAGCATTTT. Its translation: CASSVEAEAQPQHF.

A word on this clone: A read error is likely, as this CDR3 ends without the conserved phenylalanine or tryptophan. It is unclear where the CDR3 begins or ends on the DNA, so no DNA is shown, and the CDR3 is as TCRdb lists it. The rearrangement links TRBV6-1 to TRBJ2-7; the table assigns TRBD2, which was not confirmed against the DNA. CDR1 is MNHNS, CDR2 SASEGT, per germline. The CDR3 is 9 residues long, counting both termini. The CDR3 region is CASRRPRKR.

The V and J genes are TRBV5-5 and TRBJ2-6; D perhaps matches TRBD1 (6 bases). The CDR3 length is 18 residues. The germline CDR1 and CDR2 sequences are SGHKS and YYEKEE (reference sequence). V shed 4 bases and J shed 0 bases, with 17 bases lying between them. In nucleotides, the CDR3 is TGTGCCAGCAGCGGATCGGACAGAATAATCTCTGGGGCCAACGTCCTGACTTTC. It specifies CASSGSDRIISGANVLTF.

The CDR3 reads CASRGQKNQPQHF. DNA for the CDR3: TGTGCCAGCCGGGGACAGAAAAATCAGCCCCAGCATTTT. The chain recombines TRBV2 with TRBJ1-5, with 7 bases lining up with TRBD1. V dropped 8 bases and J dropped 4; count of bases not matched to a gene: 5. This CDR3 region has 13 residues. Germline CDR1 reads SNHLY; CDR2 reads FYNNEI.

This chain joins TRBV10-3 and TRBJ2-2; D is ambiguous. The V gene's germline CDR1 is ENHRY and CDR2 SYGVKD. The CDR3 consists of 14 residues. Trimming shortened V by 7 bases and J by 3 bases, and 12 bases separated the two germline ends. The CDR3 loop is CAITPKPYTGELFF. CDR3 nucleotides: TGTGCCATCACCCCAAAGCCTTACACCGGGGAGCTGTTTTTT.

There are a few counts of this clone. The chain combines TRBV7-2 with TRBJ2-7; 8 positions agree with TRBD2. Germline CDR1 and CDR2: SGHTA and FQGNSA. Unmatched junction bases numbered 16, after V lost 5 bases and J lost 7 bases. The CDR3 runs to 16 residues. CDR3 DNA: TGTGCCAGCAGCCCACAGGGTACGGGAGGGCCTCGTGAGCAGTACTTC. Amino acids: CASSPQGTGGPREQYF.

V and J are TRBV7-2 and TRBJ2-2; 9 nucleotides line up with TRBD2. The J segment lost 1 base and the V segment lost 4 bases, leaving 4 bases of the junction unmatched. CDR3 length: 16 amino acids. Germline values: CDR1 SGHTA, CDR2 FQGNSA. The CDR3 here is CASSSRTSVNTGELFF. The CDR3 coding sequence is TGTGCCAGCAGCTCGCGGACTAGCGTGAACACCGGGGAGCTGTTTTTT.

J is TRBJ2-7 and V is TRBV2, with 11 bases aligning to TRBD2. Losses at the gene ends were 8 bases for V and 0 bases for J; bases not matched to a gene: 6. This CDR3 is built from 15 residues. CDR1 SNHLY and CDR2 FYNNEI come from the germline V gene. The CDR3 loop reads CASVRLAGTSYEQYF. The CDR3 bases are TGTGCCAGCGTTAGACTAGCGGGGACCTCCTACGAGCAGTACTTC.

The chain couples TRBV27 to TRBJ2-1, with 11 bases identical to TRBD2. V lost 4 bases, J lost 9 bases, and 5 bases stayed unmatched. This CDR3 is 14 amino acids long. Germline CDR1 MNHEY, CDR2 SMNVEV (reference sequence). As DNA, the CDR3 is TGTGCCAGCAGTTCCACGGGACTAGCGGTTGAGCAGTTCTTC. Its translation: CASSSTGLAVEQFF.

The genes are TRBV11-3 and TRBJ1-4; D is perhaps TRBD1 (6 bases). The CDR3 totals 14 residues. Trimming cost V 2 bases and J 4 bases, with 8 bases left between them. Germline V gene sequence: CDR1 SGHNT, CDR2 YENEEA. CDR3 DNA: TGTGCCAGCAGCTTAACAGGGTTTAATGAAAAACTGTTTTTT. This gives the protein CASSLTGFNEKLFF.

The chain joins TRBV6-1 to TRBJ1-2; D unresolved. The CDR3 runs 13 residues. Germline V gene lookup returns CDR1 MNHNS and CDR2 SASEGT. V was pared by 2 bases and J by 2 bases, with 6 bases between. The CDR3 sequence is CASSESGNYGYTF. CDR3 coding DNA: TGTGCCAGCAGTGAAAGCGGCAACTATGGCTACACCTTC.

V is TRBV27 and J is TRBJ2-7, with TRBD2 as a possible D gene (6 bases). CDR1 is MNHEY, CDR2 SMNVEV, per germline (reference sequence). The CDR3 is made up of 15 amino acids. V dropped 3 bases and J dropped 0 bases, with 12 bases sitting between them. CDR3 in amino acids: CASSLGGTPSYEQYF. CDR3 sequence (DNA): TGTGCCAGCAGTTTGGGAGGAACTCCCTCCTACGAGCAGTACTTC.

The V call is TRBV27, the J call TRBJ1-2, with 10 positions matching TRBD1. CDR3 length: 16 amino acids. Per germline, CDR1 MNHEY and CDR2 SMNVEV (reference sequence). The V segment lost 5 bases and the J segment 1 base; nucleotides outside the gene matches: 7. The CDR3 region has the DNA TGTGCCAGCAGTATACGGACAGGGGGATTTAACTATGGCTACACCTTC. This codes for CASSIRTGGFNYGYTF.

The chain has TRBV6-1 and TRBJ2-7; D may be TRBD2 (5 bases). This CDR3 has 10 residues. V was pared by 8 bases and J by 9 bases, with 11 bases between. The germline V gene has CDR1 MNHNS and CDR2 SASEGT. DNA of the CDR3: TGTGCCAGCGGGGAAAGCGGGCAGTACTTC. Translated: CASGESGQYF.

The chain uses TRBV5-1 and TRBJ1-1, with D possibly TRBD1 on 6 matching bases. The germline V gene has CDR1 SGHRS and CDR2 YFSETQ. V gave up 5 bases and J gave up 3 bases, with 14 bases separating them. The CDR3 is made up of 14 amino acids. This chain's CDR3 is CASRGGLSDTEAFF. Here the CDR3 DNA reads TGCGCCAGCAGGGGGGGGCTATCGGACACTGAAGCTTTCTTT.

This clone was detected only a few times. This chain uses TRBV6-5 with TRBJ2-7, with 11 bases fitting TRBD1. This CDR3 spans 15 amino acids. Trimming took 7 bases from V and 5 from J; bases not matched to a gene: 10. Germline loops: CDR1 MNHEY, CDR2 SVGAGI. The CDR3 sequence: CASTGLGQGANEQYF. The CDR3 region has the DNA TGTGCCAGCACGGGGCTAGGACAGGGGGCGAACGAGCAGTACTTC.

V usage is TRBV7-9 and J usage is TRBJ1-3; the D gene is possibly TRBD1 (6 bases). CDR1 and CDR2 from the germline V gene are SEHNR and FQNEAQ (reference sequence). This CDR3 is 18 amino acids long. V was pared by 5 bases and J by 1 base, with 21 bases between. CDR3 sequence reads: CASSPRVGGRSSGNTIYF. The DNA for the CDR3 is TGTGCCAGCAGCCCCCGGGTAGGGGGAAGGTCTTCTGGAAACACCATATATTTT.

DNA for the CDR3: TGTGCCAGCAGATCGACAGGGGGAACTGAAGCTTTCTTT. Translating gives CASRSTGGTEAFF. This chain connects TRBV6-5 to TRBJ1-1, with 9 positions matching TRBD1. The CDR3 covers 13 residues. Per the germline V gene, CDR1 is MNHEY and CDR2 is SVGAGI. J was trimmed by 5 bases and V by 6 bases; bases with no gene match: 4.

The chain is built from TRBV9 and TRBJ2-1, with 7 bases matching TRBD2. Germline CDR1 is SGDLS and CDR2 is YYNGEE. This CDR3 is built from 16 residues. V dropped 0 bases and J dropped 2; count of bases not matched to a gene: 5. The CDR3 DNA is TGTGCCAGCAGCGTAGGGGTGGGAGGGACCTACAATGAGCAGTTCTTC. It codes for CASSVGVGGTYNEQFF.

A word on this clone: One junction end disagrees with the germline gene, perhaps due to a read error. The chain's CDR3 is CSSSLGLTGSSYEQYF. The CDR3 nucleotides are TGTTCCAGCAGCTTAGGTTTGACGGGGAGCTCCTACGAGCAGTACTTC. The chain carries TRBV7-9 and TRBJ2-7; TRBD2 is a possible D gene (5 bases). The germline V gene has CDR1 SEHNR and CDR2 FQNEAQ (reference sequence). The CDR3 covers 16 residues.

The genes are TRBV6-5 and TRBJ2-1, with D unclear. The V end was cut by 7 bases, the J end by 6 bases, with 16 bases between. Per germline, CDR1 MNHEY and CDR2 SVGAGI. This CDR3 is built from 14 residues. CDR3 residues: CASMSGSGGNEQFF. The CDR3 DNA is TGTGCCAGCATGAGTGGTTCCGGCGGCAATGAGCAGTTCTTC.